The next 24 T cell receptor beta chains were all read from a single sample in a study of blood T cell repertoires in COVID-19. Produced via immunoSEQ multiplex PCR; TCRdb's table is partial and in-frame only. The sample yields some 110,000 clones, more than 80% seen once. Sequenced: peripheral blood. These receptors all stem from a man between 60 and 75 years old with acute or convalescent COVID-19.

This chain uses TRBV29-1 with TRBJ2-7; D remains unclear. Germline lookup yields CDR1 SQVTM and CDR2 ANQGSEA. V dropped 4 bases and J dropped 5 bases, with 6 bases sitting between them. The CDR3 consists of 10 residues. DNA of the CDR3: TGCAGCGTTGGACGGGACGAGCAGTACTTC. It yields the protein CSVGRDEQYF.

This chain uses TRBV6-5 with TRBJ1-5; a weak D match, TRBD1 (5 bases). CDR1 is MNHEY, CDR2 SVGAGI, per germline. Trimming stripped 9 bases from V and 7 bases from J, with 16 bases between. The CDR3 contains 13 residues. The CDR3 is CASRDSRGQPQHF. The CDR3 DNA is TGTGCCAGTCGGGACTCTCGGGGCCAGCCCCAGCATTTT.

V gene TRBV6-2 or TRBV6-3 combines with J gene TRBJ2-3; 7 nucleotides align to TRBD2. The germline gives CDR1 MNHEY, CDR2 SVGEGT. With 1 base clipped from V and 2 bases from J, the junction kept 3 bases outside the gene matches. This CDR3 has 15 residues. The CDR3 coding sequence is TGTGCCAGCAGTTACTGGGCGGGAGACACAGATACGCAGTATTTT. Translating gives CASSYWAGDTDTQYF.

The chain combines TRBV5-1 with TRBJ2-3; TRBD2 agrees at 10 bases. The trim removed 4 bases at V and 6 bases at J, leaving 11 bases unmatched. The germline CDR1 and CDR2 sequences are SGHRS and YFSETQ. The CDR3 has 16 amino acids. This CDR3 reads CASSLIPSGSSDTQYF. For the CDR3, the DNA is TGCGCCAGCAGCCTAATTCCTAGCGGGAGTTCCGATACGCAGTATTTT.

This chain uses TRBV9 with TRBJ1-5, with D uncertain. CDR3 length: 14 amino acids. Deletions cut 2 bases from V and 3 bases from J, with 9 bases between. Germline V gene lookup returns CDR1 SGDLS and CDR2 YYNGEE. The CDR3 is CASSVGYNNQPQHF. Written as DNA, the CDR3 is TGTGCCAGCAGCGTCGGGTACAACAATCAGCCCCAGCATTTT.

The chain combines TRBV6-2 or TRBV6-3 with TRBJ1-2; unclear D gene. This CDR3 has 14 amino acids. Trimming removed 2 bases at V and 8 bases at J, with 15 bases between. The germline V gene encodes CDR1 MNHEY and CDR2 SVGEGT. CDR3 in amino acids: CASSYAGISGGYTF. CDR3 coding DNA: TGTGCCAGCAGTTACGCCGGGATTTCTGGGGGCTACACCTTC.

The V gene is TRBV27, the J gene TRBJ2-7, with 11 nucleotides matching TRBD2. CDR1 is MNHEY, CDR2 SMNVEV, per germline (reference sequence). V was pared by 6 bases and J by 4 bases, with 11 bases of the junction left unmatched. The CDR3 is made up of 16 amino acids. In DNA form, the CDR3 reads TGTGCCAGCAGATTCCATACTAGCGGGAGTTTGTACGAGCAGTACTTC. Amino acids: CASRFHTSGSLYEQYF.

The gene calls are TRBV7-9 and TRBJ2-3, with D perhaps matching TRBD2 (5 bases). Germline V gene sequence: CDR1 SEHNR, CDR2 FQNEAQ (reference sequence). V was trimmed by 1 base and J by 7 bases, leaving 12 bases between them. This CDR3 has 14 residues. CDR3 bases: TGTGCCAGCAGCTTAGGGCCTAGCCCAAATACGCAGTATTTT. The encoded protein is CASSLGPSPNTQYF. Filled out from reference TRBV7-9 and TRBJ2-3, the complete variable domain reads DTGVSQNPRHKITKRGQNVTFRCDPISEHNRLYWYRQTLGQGPEFLTYFQNEAQLEKSRLLSDRFSAERPKGSFSTLEIQRTEQGDSAMYLCASSLGPSPNTQYFGPGTRLTVL.

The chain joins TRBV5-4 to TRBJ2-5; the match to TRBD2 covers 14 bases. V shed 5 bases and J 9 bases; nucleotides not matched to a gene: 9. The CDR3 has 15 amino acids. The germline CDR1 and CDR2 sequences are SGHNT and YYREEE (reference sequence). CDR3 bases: TGTGCCAGCAGAGTGGGACTAGCGGGAGATTTGTCCCAGTACTTC. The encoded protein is CASRVGLAGDLSQYF.

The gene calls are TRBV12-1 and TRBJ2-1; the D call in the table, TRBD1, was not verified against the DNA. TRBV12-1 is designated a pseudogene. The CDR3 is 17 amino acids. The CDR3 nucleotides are TGTGCCAGCAGCTCCCAGGGTTGGGGAACCTCCTACAATGAGCAGTTCTTC. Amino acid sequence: CASSSQGWGTSYNEQFF.

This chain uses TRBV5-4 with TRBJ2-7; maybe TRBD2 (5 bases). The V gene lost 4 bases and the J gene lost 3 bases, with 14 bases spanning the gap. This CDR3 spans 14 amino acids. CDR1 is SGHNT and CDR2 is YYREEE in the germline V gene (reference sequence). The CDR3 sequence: CASSPWPGNYEQYF. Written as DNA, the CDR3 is TGTGCCAGCAGCCCCTGGCCCGGGAACTACGAGCAGTACTTC.

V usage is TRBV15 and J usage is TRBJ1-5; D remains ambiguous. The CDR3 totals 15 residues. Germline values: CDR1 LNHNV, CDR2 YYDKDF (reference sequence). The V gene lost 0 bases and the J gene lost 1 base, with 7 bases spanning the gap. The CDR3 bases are TGTGCCACCAGCAGAGAACCACAAAGCAATCAGCCCCAGCATTTT. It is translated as CATSREPQSNQPQHF.

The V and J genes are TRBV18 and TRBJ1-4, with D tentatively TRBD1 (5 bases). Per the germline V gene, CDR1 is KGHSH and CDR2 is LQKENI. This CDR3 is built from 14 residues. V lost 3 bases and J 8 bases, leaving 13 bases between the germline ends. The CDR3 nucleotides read TGTGCCAGCTCACCCCCGGGTTGGGGCGAAAAACTGTTTTTT. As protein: CASSPPGWGEKLFF.

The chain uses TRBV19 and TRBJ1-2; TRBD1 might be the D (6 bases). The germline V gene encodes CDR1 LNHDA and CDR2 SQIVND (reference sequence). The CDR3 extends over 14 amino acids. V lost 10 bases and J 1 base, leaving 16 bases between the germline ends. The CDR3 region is CATIGDRLNYGYTF. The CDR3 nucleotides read TGTGCCACCATCGGAGACAGGCTTAACTATGGCTACACCTTC.

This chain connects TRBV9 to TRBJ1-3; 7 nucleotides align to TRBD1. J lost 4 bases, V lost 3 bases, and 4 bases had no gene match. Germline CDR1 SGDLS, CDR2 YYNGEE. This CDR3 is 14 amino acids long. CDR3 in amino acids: CASSATGVGNTIYF. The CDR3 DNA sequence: TGTGCCAGCAGCGCCACAGGGGTAGGAAACACCATATATTTT.

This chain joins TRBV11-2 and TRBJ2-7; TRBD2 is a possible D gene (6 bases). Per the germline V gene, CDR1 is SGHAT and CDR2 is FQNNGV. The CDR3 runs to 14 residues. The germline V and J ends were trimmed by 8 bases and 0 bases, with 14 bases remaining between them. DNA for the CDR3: TGTGCCAGCCGGAGGGCGCAGGCCTCCTACGAGCAGTACTTC. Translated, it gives CASRRAQASYEQYF.

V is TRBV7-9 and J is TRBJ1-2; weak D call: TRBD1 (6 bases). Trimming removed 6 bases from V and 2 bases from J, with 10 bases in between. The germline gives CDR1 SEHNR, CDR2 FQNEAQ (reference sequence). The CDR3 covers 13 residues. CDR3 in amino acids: CASSRTDNYGYTF. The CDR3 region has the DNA TGTGCCAGCAGTCGGACAGACAACTATGGCTACACCTTC.

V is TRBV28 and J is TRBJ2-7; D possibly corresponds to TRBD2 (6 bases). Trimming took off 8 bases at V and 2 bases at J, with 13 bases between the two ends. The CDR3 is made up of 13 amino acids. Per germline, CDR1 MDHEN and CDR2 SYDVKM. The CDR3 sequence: CASLSGSPYEQYF. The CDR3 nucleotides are TGTGCCAGCCTCTCCGGGAGCCCCTACGAGCAGTACTTC.

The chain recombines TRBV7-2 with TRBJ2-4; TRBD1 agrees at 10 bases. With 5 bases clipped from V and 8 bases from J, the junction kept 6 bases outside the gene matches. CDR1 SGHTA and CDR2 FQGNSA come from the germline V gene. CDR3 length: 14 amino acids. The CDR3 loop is CASSQTGGGYIQYF. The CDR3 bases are TGTGCCAGCAGCCAGACAGGGGGCGGGTACATTCAGTACTTC.

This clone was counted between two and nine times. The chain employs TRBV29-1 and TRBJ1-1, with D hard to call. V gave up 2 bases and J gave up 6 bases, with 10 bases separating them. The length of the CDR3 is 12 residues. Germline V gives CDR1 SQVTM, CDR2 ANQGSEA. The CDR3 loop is CSVEMNIPEAFF. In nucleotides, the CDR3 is TGCAGCGTTGAAATGAACATACCTGAAGCTTTCTTT.

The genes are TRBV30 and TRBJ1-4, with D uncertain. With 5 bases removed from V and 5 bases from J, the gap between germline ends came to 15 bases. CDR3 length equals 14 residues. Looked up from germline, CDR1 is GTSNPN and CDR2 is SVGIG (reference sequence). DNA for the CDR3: TGTGCCTGGGCTCAGTTATCCTTGAATGAAAAACTGTTTTTT. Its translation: CAWAQLSLNEKLFF.

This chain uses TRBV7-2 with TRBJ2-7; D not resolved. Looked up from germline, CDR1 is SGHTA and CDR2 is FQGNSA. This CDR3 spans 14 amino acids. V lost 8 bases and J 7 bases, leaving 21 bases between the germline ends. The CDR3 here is CASRLPEETKEQYV. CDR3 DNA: TGTGCCAGCCGACTTCCCGAGGAGACGAAAGAGCAGTACGTC.

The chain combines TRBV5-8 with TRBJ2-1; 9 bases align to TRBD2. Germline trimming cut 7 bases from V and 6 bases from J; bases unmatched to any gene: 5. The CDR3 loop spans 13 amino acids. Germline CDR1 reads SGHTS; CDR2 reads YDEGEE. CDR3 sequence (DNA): TGTGCCAGCTGGGGACTAGCCCGCAATGAGCAGTTCTTC. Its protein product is CASWGLARNEQFF.

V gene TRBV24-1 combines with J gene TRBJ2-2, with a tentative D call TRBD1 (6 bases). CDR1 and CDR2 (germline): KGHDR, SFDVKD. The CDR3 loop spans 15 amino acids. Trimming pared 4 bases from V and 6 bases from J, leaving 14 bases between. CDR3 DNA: TGTGCCACCAGTGAGGCGTCAGGGGACGCCGGGGAGCTGTTTTTT. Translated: CATSEASGDAGELFF.